The 11 T cell receptor beta chains below come from one sample, sequenced in a study of chemoradiotherapy in HPV16-positive cancers. Data came from immunoSEQ multiplex PCR; TCRdb stores just in-frame clones and leaves some out. The sample yields 12,000 to 15,000 clones, roughly 71% seen once. This material was acquired from a patient who underwent chemoradiotherapy. The receptors were sampled from a human donor with HPV-associated anogenital cancer.

This chain connects TRBV19 to TRBJ1-2, with a weak D call TRBD1 (6 bases). The germline V and J ends were trimmed by 4 bases and 3 bases, with 12 bases remaining between them. This CDR3 contains 14 residues. Germline V lookup: CDR1 LNHDA, CDR2 SQIVND (reference sequence). The CDR3, as DNA: TGTGCCAGTAGTAGGGGGGCATCGGACTATGGCTACACCTTC. It is translated as CASSRGASDYGYTF.

This clone was detected once. The V call is TRBV6-6, the J call TRBJ2-5; D uncertain. The V end lost 0 bases, the J end lost 7 bases, and 9 bases lay between the germline ends. CDR3 length: 13 amino acids. Germline loops: CDR1 MNHNY, CDR2 SVGAGI (reference sequence). The CDR3 loop is CASSYSGLPTQYF. In nucleotides, the CDR3 is TGTGCCAGCAGTTACTCTGGCCTGCCGACCCAGTACTTC.

This clone has only one observation. The chain couples TRBV6-5 to TRBJ1-6; maybe TRBD1 (5 bases). The length of the CDR3 is 15 residues. The germline V gene has CDR1 MNHEY and CDR2 SVGAGI. V lost 0 bases and J lost 10, with 13 bases in between. CDR3 DNA: TGTGCCAGCAGTTACTCGGTCCAGGGAAAATCACCCCTCCACTTT. It yields the protein CASSYSVQGKSPLHF.

This chain links TRBV7-9 with TRBJ1-2; TRBD1 might be the D (5 bases). Germline loops: CDR1 SEHNR, CDR2 FQNEAQ (reference sequence). Trimming took 6 bases from V and 7 from J, leaving 9 bases between them. The length of the CDR3 is 11 residues. CDR3 region: CASSPGFGYTF. The CDR3 DNA follows: TGTGCCAGCAGTCCAGGGTTTGGCTACACCTTC.

The chain carries TRBV30 and TRBJ1-1; D remains unclear. Germline loops: CDR1 GTSNPN, CDR2 SVGIG (reference sequence). This CDR3 contains 14 residues. Trimming shortened V by 2 bases and J by 4 bases, and 14 bases separated the two germline ends. The CDR3 loop is CAWSRRPEVTEAFF. Written as DNA, the CDR3 is TGTGCCTGGAGTCGTAGACCCGAAGTCACTGAAGCTTTCTTT.

The chain joins TRBV10-3 to TRBJ2-2, with TRBD1 matching over 7 bases. The CDR3 spans 16 residues. Germline V gene data show CDR1 as ENHRY and CDR2 as SYGVKD. Losses at the gene ends were 4 bases for V and 0 bases for J; bases not matched to a gene: 5. The CDR3 sequence is CAISAGQSTNTGELFF. In nucleotides, the CDR3 is TGTGCCATCAGTGCGGGACAGAGTACGAACACCGGGGAGCTGTTTTTT.

This clone appeared a few times. The chain links TRBV11-1 to TRBJ1-2; weak D call: TRBD1 (5 bases). The CDR3 is 13 amino acids. Germline V gives CDR1 SGHAT, CDR2 FQDESV (reference sequence). Deletions cut 5 bases from V and 1 base from J, with 8 bases between. The CDR3 DNA reads TGTGCCAGCAGCCGGGACGTTAACTATGGCTACACCTTC. Translated, it gives CASSRDVNYGYTF.

The chain combines TRBV19 with TRBJ2-7; D unclear. The CDR3 loop spans 14 amino acids. With 5 bases removed from V and 0 bases from J, the gap between germline ends came to 11 bases. CDR1 is LNHDA, CDR2 SQIVND, per germline (reference sequence). The CDR3 DNA sequence: TGTGCCAGTAGTTGGGATATGTTCTCCTACGAGCAGTACTTC. It specifies CASSWDMFSYEQYF.

Comments on this clone: This CDR3 is also generated by other DNA sequences in the sample. The CDR3 region has the DNA TGTGCCAGCAGCCCTCGGACTAGCTCCTACGAGCAGTACTTC. Its translation: CASSPRTSSYEQYF. This chain connects TRBV7-2 to TRBJ2-7; TRBD2 matches 7 bases. Germline CDR1 is SGHTA and CDR2 is FQGNSA. Unmatched junction bases numbered 4, after V lost 5 bases and J lost 0 bases. The CDR3 totals 14 residues.

V gene TRBV10-3 combines with J gene TRBJ1-2; 10 bases are a match to TRBD1. The junction had 6 bases not matched to a gene; V was cut back by 4 bases and J by 7 bases. Germline lookup yields CDR1 ENHRY and CDR2 SYGVKD. CDR3 length equals 14 residues. The CDR3 loop reads CAISGQGATAGYTF. For the CDR3, the DNA is TGTGCCATCAGTGGACAGGGGGCAACTGCTGGCTACACCTTC.

This sequence joins TRBV28 and TRBJ1-4, with a possible D match to TRBD1 (6 bases). Germline values: CDR1 MDHEN, CDR2 SYDVKM. Trimming left V 3 bases short and J 10 bases short, with 15 bases between. The CDR3 is 14 residues long. This CDR3 reads CASSFEGETGKLFF. Here the CDR3 DNA reads TGTGCCAGCAGTTTCGAGGGGGAAACCGGAAAACTGTTTTTT.